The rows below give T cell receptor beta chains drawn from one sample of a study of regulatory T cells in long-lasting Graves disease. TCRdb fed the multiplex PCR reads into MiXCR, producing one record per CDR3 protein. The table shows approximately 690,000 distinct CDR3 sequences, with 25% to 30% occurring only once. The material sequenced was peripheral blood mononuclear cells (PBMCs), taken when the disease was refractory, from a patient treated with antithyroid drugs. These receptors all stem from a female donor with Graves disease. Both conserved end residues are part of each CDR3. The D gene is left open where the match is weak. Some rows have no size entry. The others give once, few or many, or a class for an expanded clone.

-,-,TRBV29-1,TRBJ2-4,CSVKRGGHLAKNIQYF,TGCAGCGTCAAAAGGGGGGGACACCTAGCCAAAAACATTCAGTACTTC
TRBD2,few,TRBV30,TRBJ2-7,CAWTLAGGAYEQYF,TGTGCCTGGACGCTAGCGGGAGGTGCCTACGAGCAGTACTTC
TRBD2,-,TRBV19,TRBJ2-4,CASSIRGVGYIQYF,TGTGCCAGTAGTATTCGGGGGGTGGGATACATTCAGTACTTC
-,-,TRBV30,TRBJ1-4,CAWSSRAWTTNEKLFF,TGTGCCTGGAGTTCCAGGGCCTGGACAACTAATGAAAAACTGTTTTTT
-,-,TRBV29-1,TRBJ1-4,CSVDSGEKLFF,TGCAGCGTTGACTCCGGGGAAAAACTGTTTTTT
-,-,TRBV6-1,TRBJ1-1,CASSKRVTEAFF,TGTGCCAGCAGCAAAAGGGTCACTGAAGCTTTCTTT
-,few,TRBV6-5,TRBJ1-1,CASSYLAVNTEAFF,TGTGCCAGCAGTTACTTGGCGGTGAACACTGAAGCTTTCTTT
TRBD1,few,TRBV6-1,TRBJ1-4,CASSEGTGRLTRRNEKLFF,TGTGCCAGCAGTGAGGGGACAGGGCGGCTAACAAGAAGGAATGAAAAACTGTTTTTT
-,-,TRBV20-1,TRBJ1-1,CSARDRGSGNTEAFF,TGCAGTGCTAGAGATCGCGGGTCGGGGAACACTGAAGCTTTCTTT
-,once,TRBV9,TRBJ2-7,CASSVASQPSYEQYF,TGTGCCAGCAGCGTAGCGTCACAGCCCTCCTACGAGCAGTACTTC
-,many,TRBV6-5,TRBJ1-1,CASSYSAVNTEAFF,TGTGCCAGCAGTTACTCGGCGGTGAACACTGAAGCTTTCTTT
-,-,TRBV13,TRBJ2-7,CASSSPTKGVKQYF,TGTGCCAGCAGCTCCCCCACGAAAGGAGTCAAGCAGTACTTC
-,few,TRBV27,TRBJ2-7,CASSFGSEYYEQYF,TGTGCCAGCAGTTTCGGGTCAGAATACTACGAGCAGTACTTC
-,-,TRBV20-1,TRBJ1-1,CSARDRVGEAFF,TGCAGTGCTAGAGATAGAGTAGGTGAAGCTTTCTTT